This T cell receptor (beta chain) stems from a study of control samples from healthy donors and cancer patients. Method: immunoSEQ multiplex PCR; TCRdb's copy keeps in-frame clones and lacks some. The sample carries about 140,000 clones, under 95% recorded once. This CDR3 has 13 residues. The germline V gene encodes CDR1 LGHNA and CDR2 YSLEER. The V gene end was trimmed by 5 bases and the J gene end by 8 bases; junction bases not matched to a gene: 7. Sequenced: blood. This receptor was identified in a man between 18 and 29 years old in good health. The J gene is TRBJ1-2, the V gene TRBV4-3; TRBD1 aligns across 8 bases. CDR3: CASSSGQGGGYTF. In nucleotides, the CDR3 is TGCGCCAGCAGCTCCGGACAGGGTGGGGGCTACACCTTC.